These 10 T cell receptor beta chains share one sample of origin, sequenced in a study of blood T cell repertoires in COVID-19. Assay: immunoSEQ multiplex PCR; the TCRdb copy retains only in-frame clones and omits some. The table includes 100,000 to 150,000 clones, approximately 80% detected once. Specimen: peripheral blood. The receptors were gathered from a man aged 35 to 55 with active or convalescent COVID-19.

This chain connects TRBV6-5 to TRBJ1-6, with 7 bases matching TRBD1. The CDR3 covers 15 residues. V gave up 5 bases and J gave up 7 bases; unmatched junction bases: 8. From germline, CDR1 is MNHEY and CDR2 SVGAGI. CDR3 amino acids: CASSPRQGTNSPLHF. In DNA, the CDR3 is TGTGCCAGCAGTCCACGACAGGGAACCAATTCACCCCTCCACTTT.

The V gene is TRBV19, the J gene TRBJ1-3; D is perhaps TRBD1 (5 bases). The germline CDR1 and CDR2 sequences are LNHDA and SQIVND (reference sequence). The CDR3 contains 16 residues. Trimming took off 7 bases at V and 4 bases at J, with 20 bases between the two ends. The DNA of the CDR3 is TGTGCCAGTACCCCCTTGGGGGGAAGGTCAGGAAACACCATATATTTT. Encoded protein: CASTPLGGRSGNTIYF.

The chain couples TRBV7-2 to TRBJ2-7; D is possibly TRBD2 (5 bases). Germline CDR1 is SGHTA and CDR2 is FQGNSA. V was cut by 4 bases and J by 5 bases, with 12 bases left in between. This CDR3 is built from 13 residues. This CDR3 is CASSSSGSNEQYF. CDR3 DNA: TGTGCCAGCAGCTCCAGTGGGAGCAACGAGCAGTACTTC.

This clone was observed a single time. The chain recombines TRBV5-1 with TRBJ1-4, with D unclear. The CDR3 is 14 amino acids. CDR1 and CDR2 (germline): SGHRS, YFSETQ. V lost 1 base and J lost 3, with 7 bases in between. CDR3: CASSLYGANEKLFF. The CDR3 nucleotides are TGCGCCAGCAGCTTGTATGGAGCTAATGAAAAACTGTTTTTT.

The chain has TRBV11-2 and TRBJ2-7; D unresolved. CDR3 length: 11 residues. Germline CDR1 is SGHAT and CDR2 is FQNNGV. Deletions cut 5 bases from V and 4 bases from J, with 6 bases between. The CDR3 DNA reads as TGTGCCAGCAGCCGGGTGTACGAGCAGTACTTC. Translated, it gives CASSRVYEQYF.

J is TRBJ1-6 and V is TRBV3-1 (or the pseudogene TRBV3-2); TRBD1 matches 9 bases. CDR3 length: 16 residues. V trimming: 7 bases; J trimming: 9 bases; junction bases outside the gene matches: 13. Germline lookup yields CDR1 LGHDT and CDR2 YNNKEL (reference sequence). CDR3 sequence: CASNPTPGTGISPLHF. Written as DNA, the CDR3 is TGTGCCAGCAACCCAACCCCCGGGACAGGGATTTCACCCCTCCACTTT.

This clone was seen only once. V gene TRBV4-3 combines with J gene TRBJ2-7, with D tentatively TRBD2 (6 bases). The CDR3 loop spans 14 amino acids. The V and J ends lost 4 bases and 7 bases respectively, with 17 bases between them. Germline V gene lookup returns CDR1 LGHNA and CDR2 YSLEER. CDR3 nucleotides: TGCGCCAGCAGCCTAGGAGGAGGGACGGGGGAGCAGTACTTC. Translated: CASSLGGGTGEQYF.

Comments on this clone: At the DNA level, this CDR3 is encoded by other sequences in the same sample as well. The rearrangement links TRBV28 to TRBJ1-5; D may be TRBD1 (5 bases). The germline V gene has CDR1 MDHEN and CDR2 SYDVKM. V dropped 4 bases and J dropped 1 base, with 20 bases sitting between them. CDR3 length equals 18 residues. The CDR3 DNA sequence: TGTGCCAGCAGTTCACGGACTGGGGGGGGGATGAGCAATCAGCCCCAGCATTTT. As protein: CASSSRTGGGMSNQPQHF.

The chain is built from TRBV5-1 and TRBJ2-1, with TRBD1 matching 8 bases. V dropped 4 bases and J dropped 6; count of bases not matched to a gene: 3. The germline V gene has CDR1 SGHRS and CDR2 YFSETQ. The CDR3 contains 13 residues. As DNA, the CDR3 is TGCGCCAGCAGCACCGGACAGGGCAATGAGCAGTTCTTC. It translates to CASSTGQGNEQFF.

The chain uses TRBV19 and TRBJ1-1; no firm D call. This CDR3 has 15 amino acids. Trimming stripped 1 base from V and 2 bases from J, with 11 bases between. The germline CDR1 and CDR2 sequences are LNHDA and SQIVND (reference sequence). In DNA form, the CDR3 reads TGTGCCAGTAGTATAGTTATAAGAACTAACACTGAAGCTTTCTTT. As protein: CASSIVIRTNTEAFF.